Sequencing of this T cell receptor (beta chain) was carried out in a study of response to subunit inactivated influenza vaccine. Findings of the study overall: New T cells are recruited in small numbers by each seasonal influenza vaccination, according to the authors' suggestion.

The CDR3 totals 12 residues. CDR1 is SQVTM, CDR2 ANQGSEA, per germline. About this clonotype: Its antigen is undetermined. At one boundary the junction diverges from the germline segment, which might be a read error.

In TCRdb, the RT-PCR reads were re-called with MiXCR into one record per CDR3 protein. Seen here are about 540,000 distinct CDR3 sequences, roughly 25% observed once, and the top ten hold around 2.8%. The data were also submitted as part of a second study, on T cells expressing NK-cell markers. That report notes: For TCR beta, cDNA was produced by 5'RACE template switching with UMIs. These clonotypes also led the CD3+CD56-NKG2C+ fraction in a few donors.

The source was CD4+ T cells sorted from PBMCs, collected roughly 12 days after vaccination. J is TRBJ1-2 and V is TRBV29-1, with D tentatively TRBD1 (6 bases). This TCR derives from a man aged 50 or older who received an inactivated influenza vaccine. In nucleotides, the CDR3 is TGTAGCACATCCCAACAGGGAGGCGGCTACACCTTC. It encodes CSTSQQGGGYTF.